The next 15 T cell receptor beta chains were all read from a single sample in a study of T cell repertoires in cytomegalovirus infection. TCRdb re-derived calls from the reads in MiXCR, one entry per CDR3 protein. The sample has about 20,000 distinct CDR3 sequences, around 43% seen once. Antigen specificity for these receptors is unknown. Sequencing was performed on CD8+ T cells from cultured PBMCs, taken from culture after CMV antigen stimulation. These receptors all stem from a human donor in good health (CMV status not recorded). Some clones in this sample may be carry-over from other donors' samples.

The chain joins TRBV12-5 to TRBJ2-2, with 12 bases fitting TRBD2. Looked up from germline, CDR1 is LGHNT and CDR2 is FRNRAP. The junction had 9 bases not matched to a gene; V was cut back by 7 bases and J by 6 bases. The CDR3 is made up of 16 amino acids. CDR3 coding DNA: TGTGCTAGTGCCTCTTCTAGCGGGGGGGCTCCCGGGGAGCTGTTTTTT. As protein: CASASSSGGAPGELFF.

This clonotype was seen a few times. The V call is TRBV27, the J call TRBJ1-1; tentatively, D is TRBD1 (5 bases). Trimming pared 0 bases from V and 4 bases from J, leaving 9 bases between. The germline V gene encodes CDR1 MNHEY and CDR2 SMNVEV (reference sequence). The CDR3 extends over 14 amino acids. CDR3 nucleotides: TGTGCCAGCAGTTTATCGGGGGGAATCACTGAAGCTTTCTTT. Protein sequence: CASSLSGGITEAFF.

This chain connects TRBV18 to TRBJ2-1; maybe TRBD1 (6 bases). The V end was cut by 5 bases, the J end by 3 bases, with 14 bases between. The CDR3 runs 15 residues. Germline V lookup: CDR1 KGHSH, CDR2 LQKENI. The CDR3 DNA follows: TGTGCCAGCTCATACACAGGGCCCGGCTACAATGAGCAGTTCTTC. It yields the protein CASSYTGPGYNEQFF.

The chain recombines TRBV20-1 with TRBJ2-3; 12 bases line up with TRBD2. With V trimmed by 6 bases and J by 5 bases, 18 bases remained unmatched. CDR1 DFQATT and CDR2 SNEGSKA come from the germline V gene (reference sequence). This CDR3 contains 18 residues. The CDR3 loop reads CSARGTSSGRAEIDTQYF. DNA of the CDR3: TGCAGTGCGCGAGGCACGTCTAGCGGGAGGGCCGAGATAGATACGCAGTATTTT.

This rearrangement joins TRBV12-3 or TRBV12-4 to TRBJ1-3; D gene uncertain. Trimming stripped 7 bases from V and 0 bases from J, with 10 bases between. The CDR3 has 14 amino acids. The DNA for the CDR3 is TGTGCCAGCACCCTGGGCAGCTCTGGAAACACCATATATTTT. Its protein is CASTLGSSGNTIYF.

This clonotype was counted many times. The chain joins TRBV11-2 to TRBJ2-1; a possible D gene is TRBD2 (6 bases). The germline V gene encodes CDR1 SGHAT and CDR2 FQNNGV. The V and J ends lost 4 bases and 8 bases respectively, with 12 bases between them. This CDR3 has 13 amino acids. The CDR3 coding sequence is TGTGCCAGCAGCTCCGAACTAGCTGATGAGCAGTTCTTC. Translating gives CASSSELADEQFF.

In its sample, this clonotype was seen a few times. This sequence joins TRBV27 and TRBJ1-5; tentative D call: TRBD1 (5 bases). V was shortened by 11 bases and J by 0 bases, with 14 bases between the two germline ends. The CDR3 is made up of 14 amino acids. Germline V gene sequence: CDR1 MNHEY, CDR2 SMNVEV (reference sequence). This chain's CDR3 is CASRGGGSNQPQHF. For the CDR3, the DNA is TGTGCCTCTAGGGGCGGCGGTAGCAATCAGCCCCAGCATTTT.

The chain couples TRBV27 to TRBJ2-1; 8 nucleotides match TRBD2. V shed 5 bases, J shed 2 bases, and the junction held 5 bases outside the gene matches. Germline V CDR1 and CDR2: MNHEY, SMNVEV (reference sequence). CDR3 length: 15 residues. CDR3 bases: TGTGCCAGCAGTAGCAACGGGGGGGCCTACAATGAGCAGTTCTTC. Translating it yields CASSSNGGAYNEQFF.

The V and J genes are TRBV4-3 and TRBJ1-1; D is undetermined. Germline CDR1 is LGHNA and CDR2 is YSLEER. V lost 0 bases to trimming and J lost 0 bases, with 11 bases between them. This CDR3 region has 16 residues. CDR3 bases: TGCGCCAGCAGCCAAGATTCCATTGAAATGAACACTGAAGCTTTCTTT. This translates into CASSQDSIEMNTEAFF.

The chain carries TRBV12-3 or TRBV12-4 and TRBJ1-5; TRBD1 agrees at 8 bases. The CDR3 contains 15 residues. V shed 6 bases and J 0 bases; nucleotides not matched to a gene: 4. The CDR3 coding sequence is TGTGCCAGCAGGGGACAGGACTATAGCAATCAGCCCCAGCATTTT. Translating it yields CASRGQDYSNQPQHF.

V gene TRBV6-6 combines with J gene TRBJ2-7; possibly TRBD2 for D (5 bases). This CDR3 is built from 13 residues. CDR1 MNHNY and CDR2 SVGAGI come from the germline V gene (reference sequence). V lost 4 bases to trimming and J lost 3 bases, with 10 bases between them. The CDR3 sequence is CASSSSSIYEQYF. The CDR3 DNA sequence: TGTGCCAGCAGTTCCTCTAGCATCTACGAGCAGTACTTC.

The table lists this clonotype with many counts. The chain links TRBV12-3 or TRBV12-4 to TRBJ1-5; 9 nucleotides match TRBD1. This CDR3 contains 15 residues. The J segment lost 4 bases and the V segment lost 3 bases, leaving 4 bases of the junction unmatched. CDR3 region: CASSLPGQGNQPQHF. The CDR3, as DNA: TGTGCCAGCAGTTTGCCTGGACAGGGGAATCAGCCCCAGCATTTT.

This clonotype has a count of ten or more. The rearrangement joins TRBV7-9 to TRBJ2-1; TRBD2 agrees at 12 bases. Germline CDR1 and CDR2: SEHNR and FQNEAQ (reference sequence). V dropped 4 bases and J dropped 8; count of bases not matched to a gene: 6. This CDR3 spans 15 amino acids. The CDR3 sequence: CASSSLAGGLDEQFF. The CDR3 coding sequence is TGTGCCAGCAGCTCCCTAGCGGGGGGGCTCGATGAGCAGTTCTTC. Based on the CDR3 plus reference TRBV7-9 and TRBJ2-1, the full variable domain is DTGVSQNPRHKITKRGQNVTFRCDPISEHNRLYWYRQTLGQGPEFLTYFQNEAQLEKSRLLSDRFSAERPKGSFSTLEIQRTEQGDSAMYLCASSSLAGGLDEQFFGPGTRLTVL.

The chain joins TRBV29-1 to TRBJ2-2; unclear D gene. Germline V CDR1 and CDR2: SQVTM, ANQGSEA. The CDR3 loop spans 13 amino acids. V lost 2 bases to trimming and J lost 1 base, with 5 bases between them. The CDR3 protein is CSVEKENTGELFF. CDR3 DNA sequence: TGCAGCGTTGAAAAAGAGAACACCGGGGAGCTGTTTTTT.

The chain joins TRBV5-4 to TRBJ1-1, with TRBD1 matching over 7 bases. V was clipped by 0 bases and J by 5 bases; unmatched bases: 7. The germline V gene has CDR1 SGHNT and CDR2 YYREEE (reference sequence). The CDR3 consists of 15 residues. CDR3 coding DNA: TGTGCCAGCAGCTTGGATCCCCAGGGGGTGACTGAAGCTTTCTTT. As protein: CASSLDPQGVTEAFF.